The 9 T cell receptor beta chains below were found in one sample sequenced in a study of OX40 agonist ivuxolimab in advanced cancers. Receptor libraries were prepared by the immunoSEQ multiplex PCR assay. This immuneACCESS table, as held by TCRdb, lists in-frame sequences with V and J called but not all clones. Of the missing ones, under half trace to an unresolved V gene in checked studies; the others have no known cause. The sample includes 39,000 or so clones, with 75% to 90% observed a single time. The ten largest clones take up 12% of the sample. Sequenced here: CD4+ or CD8+ T cells sorted from blood, sampled in a trial of the OX40 agonist ivuxolimab. These receptors all come from an adult with an advanced solid tumor such as melanoma, head and neck, liver or kidney cancer.

The J gene is TRBJ2-1, the V gene TRBV4-3; tentative D call: TRBD2 (5 bases). The ends were cut back, 0 bases at V and 0 bases at J, with 6 bases in the middle. This CDR3 is 15 amino acids long. Germline V CDR1 and CDR2: LGHNA, YSLEER. The CDR3 region has the DNA TGCGCCAGCAGCCAAGAAGGGAGCTCCTACAATGAGCAGTTCTTC. It is translated as CASSQEGSSYNEQFF.

The chain employs TRBV27 and TRBJ2-5; the D call may be TRBD1 or TRBD2 (6 bases each). This CDR3 has 14 amino acids. Per the germline V gene, CDR1 is MNHEY and CDR2 is SMNVEV (reference sequence). Trimming cost V 6 bases and J 5 bases, with 16 bases left between them. CDR3 sequence (DNA): TGTGCCAGCAGATTCACAGGGAGGCAGGAGACCCAGTACTTC. This gives the protein CASRFTGRQETQYF.

The chain has TRBV13 and TRBJ2-3; 7 positions agree with TRBD2. This CDR3 region has 15 residues. After removal of 5 bases from V and 8 bases from J, the junction contained 13 bases not matched to a gene. CDR1 PRHDT and CDR2 FYEKMQ come from the germline V gene (reference sequence). The CDR3 DNA is TGTGCCAGCAGCCAGCGTGGGGCAGGGAGGGGTACGCAGTATTTT. Translated: CASSQRGAGRGTQYF.

The V gene is TRBV10-3, the J gene TRBJ1-5; 9 bases line up with TRBD1. V gave up 1 base and J gave up 7 bases; unmatched junction bases: 8. The CDR3 is 16 amino acids. Germline V gene data show CDR1 as ENHRY and CDR2 as SYGVKD. The CDR3 DNA follows: TGTGCCATCAGTGAGTTCGAGGACAGGGGATTGCAGCCCCAGCATTTT. Its protein product is CAISEFEDRGLQPQHF.

The chain has TRBV4-3 and TRBJ2-1; 8 bases align to TRBD1. This CDR3 spans 15 amino acids. Germline V gene lookup returns CDR1 LGHNA and CDR2 YSLEER. V trimming: 5 bases; J trimming: 2 bases; junction bases outside the gene matches: 5. CDR3 in amino acids: CASSLDRAPYNEQFF. In DNA, the CDR3 is TGCGCCAGCAGCTTGGACAGGGCGCCCTACAATGAGCAGTTCTTC.

This chain links TRBV13 with TRBJ2-1, with 15 bases aligning to TRBD2. Per the germline V gene, CDR1 is PRHDT and CDR2 is FYEKMQ (reference sequence). Unmatched junction bases numbered 17, after V lost 5 bases and J lost 6 bases. This CDR3 is built from 20 residues. The CDR3 DNA follows: TGTGCCAGCAGCCCCCAAGACTATCCGGGACTAGCGGGAGGATTCAATGAGCAGTTCTTC. It specifies CASSPQDYPGLAGGFNEQFF.

The chain is built from TRBV7-9 and TRBJ2-7, with D hard to call. The length of the CDR3 is 11 residues. In germline, CDR1 is SEHNR, CDR2 FQNEAQ (reference sequence). Trimming stripped 5 bases from V and 3 bases from J, with 5 bases between. CDR3 DNA sequence: TGTGCCAGCAGCATCAACTACGAGCAGTACTTC. Residues: CASSINYEQYF. Combining the CDR3 with reference TRBV7-9 and TRBJ2-7 gives the whole variable domain DTGVSQNPRHKITKRGQNVTFRCDPISEHNRLYWYRQTLGQGPEFLTYFQNEAQLEKSRLLSDRFSAERPKGSFSTLEIQRTEQGDSAMYLCASSINYEQYFGPGTRLTVT.

The J gene is TRBJ2-7, the V gene TRBV4-3; 10 positions agree with TRBD2. V lost 3 bases to trimming and J lost 7 bases; unmatched junction nucleotides: 12. CDR1 is LGHNA, CDR2 YSLEER, per germline. This CDR3 comprises 16 residues. The CDR3 nucleotides read TGCGCCAGCAGCCAGGAGCGGGGGGGGCGCACGGGAGAGCAGTACTTC. Its protein is CASSQERGGRTGEQYF.

The genes are TRBV28 and TRBJ1-1; no firm D call. CDR3 length: 10 residues. Germline CDR1 and CDR2: MDHEN and SYDVKM. Trimming took off 9 bases at V and 11 bases at J, with 13 bases between the two ends. In DNA, the CDR3 is TGTGCCAGTCACCTTGGTCGGGCTTTCTTT. It codes for CASHLGRAFF.